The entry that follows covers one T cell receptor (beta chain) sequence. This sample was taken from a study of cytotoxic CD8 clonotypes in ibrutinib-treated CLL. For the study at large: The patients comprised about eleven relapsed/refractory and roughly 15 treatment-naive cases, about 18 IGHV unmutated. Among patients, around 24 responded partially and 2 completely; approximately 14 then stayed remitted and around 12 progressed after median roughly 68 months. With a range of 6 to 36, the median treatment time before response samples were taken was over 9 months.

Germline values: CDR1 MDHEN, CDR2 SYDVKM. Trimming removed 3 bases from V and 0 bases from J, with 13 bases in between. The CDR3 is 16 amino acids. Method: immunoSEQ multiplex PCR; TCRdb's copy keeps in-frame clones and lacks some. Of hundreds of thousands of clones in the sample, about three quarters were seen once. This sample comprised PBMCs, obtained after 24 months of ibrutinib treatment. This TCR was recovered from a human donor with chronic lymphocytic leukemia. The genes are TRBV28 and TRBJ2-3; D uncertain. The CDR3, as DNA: TGTGCCAGCAGTTTGGCCACCGGGTCTAGCACAGATACGCAGTATTTT. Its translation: CASSLATGSSTDTQYF.